The T cell receptor (beta chain) under discussion was sequenced for a study of lymphopenia after photon versus proton radiotherapy (dated by TCRdb to 2018 to 2020). Background on the whole study: The immunological effects of photon versus proton radiation therapy were compared in patients with gastrointestinal tumors who developed high-grade lymphopenia. The study was designed to characterize how the impact on the immune system differs between the two radiation modalities. The cohort comprised roughly 20 patients with gastrointestinal tumors who received either photon or proton therapy and then developed lymphopenia. General findings and caveats noted by the study authors: The authors looked at the survival association only in patients who died, and they framed better survival with proton therapy as a possibility rather than a demonstrated result. During treatment, patients who received proton therapy stayed relatively stable, whereas patients who received photon therapy lost naive T cells and TCR diversity and gained effector/memory populations. After the lymphocyte count nadir, photon-treated repertoires showed oligoclonal expansion, especially of CD8+ Temra cells, which drove the drop in diversity. Across the cohort, a larger post-nadir drop in TCR diversity was inversely correlated with overall survival time among patients who died.

CDR1 and CDR2 are read off the germline V gene as LGHNA and YSLEER. The junction shows trimming of 3 bases on V and 4 bases on J, and the gene matches do not reach 1 base of it. Including cysteine and phenylalanine, the CDR3 has 15 amino acids. The only DNA kept is the CDR3, 45 bases in frame from the first base. As regards this clone: The specificity of this receptor is unknown. No clone much larger than this one lies a single base away; base qualities are absent.

Libraries were prepared through the immunoSEQ multiplex PCR assay. T cell repertoires were profiled with deep sequencing of rearranged TCR beta loci together with multiparametric flow cytometry. In TCRdb, the immuneACCESS table is reduced to in-frame sequences with V and J assigned. These tables do not hold every clone; where another copy was compared, an unresolved V gene accounts for under half, and the others remain unexplained. This sample is represented by roughly 58,000 clones; approximately 86% of them were singletons. The ten top clones hold about 13% of the sample. This sequence was found in an elderly man with esophageal cancer. The material was peripheral blood, obtained from a patient treated with proton-based radiotherapy. The V and J segments used are TRBV4-3 and TRBJ2-2, with 11 bases matching TRBD2. The encoded CDR3 is CASSHGTSGTGELFF. The DNA is TGCGCCAGCAGCCACGGGACTAGCGGCACCGGGGAGCTGTTTTTT.